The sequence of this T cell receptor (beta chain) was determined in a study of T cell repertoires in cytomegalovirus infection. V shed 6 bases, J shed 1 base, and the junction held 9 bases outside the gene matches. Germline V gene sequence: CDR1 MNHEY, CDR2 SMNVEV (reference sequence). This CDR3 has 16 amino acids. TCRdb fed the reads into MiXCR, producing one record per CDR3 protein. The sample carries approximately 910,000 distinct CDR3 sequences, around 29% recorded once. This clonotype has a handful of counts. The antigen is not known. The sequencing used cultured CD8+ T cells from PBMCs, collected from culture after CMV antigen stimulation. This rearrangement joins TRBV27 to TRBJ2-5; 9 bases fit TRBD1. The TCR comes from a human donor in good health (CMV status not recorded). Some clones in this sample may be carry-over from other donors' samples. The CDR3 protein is CASRERYRGRQETQYF. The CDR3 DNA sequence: TGTGCCAGCAGGGAGAGGTACAGGGGGCGCCAAGAGACCCAGTACTTC.